The 15 T cell receptor beta chains below were found in one sample sequenced in a study of shared clonotypes between healthy human individuals. TCRdb keeps only in-frame clones here, not all; method: immunoSEQ multiplex PCR. Among hundreds of thousands of clones listed, around 73% were seen once. Sequenced material: memory CD4+ T cells sorted from blood. Subset meaning: CD45RA-negative fraction. These receptor sequences come from a young woman in good health.

The J gene is TRBJ2-3, the V gene TRBV29-1, with D hard to call. Per the germline V gene, CDR1 is SQVTM and CDR2 is ANQGSEA. V lost 3 bases and J lost 3, with 7 bases in between. CDR3 length: 12 residues. CDR3 protein: CSVDVGTDTQYF. CDR3 DNA sequence: TGCAGCGTTGATGTGGGGACAGATACGCAGTATTTT.

This clone turned up a few times. The genes are TRBV27 and TRBJ2-2; D remains ambiguous. The germline V and J ends were trimmed by 3 bases and 5 bases, with 13 bases remaining between them. This CDR3 has 15 residues. Per germline, CDR1 MNHEY and CDR2 SMNVEV (reference sequence). CDR3 sequence: CASSFLLSDTGELFF. The CDR3 DNA reads TGTGCCAGCAGTTTCCTTCTATCGGATACCGGGGAGCTGTTTTTT.

V is TRBV28 and J is TRBJ1-2, with 9 bases fitting TRBD1. CDR3 length equals 15 residues. The junction had 10 bases not matched to a gene; V was cut back by 6 bases and J by 5 bases. The germline gives CDR1 MDHEN, CDR2 SYDVKM. The CDR3 loop is CASRPTTGGKYGYTF. DNA for the CDR3: TGTGCCAGCAGACCCACGACAGGGGGGAAATATGGCTACACCTTC.

V usage is TRBV7-2 and J usage is TRBJ2-2; 8 positions match TRBD1. Germline CDR1 and CDR2: SGHTA and FQGNSA. This CDR3 comprises 15 residues. V gave up 5 bases and J gave up 6 bases; unmatched junction bases: 8. CDR3 coding DNA: TGTGCCAGCAGCCCACGACAGGGGAGTCCCGGGGAGCTGTTTTTT. Amino acid sequence: CASSPRQGSPGELFF.

The V gene is TRBV19, the J gene TRBJ2-6, with D hard to call. The germline V and J ends were trimmed by 6 bases and 0 bases, with 9 bases remaining between them. This CDR3 spans 15 amino acids. Germline CDR1 and CDR2: LNHDA and SQIVND (reference sequence). The CDR3: CASSPTTSGANVLTF. Written as DNA, the CDR3 is TGTGCCAGTAGCCCAACCACCTCTGGGGCCAACGTCCTGACTTTC. Based on the CDR3 plus reference TRBV19 and TRBJ2-6, the full variable domain is DGGITQSPKYLFRKEGQNVTLSCEQNLNHDAMYWYRQDPGQGLRLIYYSQIVNDFQKGDIAEGYSVSREKKESFPLTVTSAQKNPTAFYLCASSPTTSGANVLTFGAGSRLTVL.

The chain links TRBV6-5 to TRBJ2-7, with TRBD1 matching over 7 bases. Germline values: CDR1 MNHEY, CDR2 SVGAGI. The CDR3 sequence is 14 residues long. The junction had 11 bases not matched to a gene; V was cut back by 7 bases and J by 5 bases. As DNA, the CDR3 is TGTGCCAGCACCCGTACGAGGGGGCGCCACGAGCAGTACTTC. Protein sequence: CASTRTRGRHEQYF.

V usage is TRBV19 and J usage is TRBJ2-1; 8 bases match TRBD2. There are 16 residues in the CDR3. Per germline, CDR1 LNHDA and CDR2 SQIVND (reference sequence). Unmatched junction bases numbered 8, after V lost 1 base and J lost 6 bases. The CDR3 here is CASSIVQRESGNEQFF. The CDR3 DNA sequence: TGTGCCAGTAGTATAGTCCAGCGGGAGTCGGGCAATGAGCAGTTCTTC.

The chain combines TRBV5-4 with TRBJ2-7; TRBD1 matches at 7 bases. The CDR3 contains 15 residues. Germline V lookup: CDR1 SGHNT, CDR2 YYREEE (reference sequence). J gave up 4 bases and V 5 bases, and 12 bases lay outside the gene matches. The CDR3 spells CASSSPGQSIYEQYF. DNA of the CDR3: TGTGCCAGCAGTTCCCCGGGACAGTCTATATACGAGCAGTACTTC.

The V call is TRBV7-9, the J call TRBJ1-2; D may be TRBD1 (5 bases). The CDR3 contains 15 residues. The germline V gene has CDR1 SEHNR and CDR2 FQNEAQ (reference sequence). Trimming pared 0 bases from V and 4 bases from J, leaving 12 bases between. The CDR3 sequence is CASSLAQGGLYGYTF. CDR3 coding DNA: TGTGCCAGCAGCTTAGCCCAGGGAGGTCTCTATGGCTACACCTTC.

This rearrangement joins TRBV6-1 to TRBJ1-2, with TRBD1 matching over 7 bases. The germline V gene encodes CDR1 MNHNS and CDR2 SASEGT. Germline trimming cut 6 bases from V and 4 bases from J; bases unmatched to any gene: 5. The CDR3 consists of 13 residues. CDR3 sequence reads: CASSDREFYGYTF. In DNA, the CDR3 is TGTGCCAGCAGCGACAGGGAGTTCTATGGCTACACCTTC.

Ten or more counts support this clone. In the same sample, other DNA sequences code for this CDR3. The V gene is TRBV19, the J gene TRBJ2-7; 9 bases fit TRBD1. Trimming cost V 5 bases and J 1 base; bases outside gene matches: 0. The germline V gene encodes CDR1 LNHDA and CDR2 SQIVND (reference sequence). The CDR3 sequence is 13 residues long. CDR3 nucleotide sequence: TGTGCCAGTAGTGGGACAGGGTCCTACGAGCAGTACTTC. Its protein product is CASSGTGSYEQYF.

This sequence joins TRBV25-1 and TRBJ1-2, with TRBD1 matching 7 bases. The CDR3 consists of 14 residues. Losses at the gene ends were 3 bases for V and 5 bases for J; bases not matched to a gene: 6. The germline CDR1 and CDR2 sequences are MGHDK and SYGVNS. CDR3 nucleotides: TGTGCCAGCAGTGATGTGAAGGGGGCTTATGGCTACACCTTC. Translation gives CASSDVKGAYGYTF.

CDR3 sequence reads: CASSSQTRGVGNEQFF. In nucleotides, the CDR3 is TGTGCCAGCAGTTCACAGACCAGGGGCGTGGGCAATGAGCAGTTCTTC. The chain joins TRBV27 to TRBJ2-1; TRBD1 is a possible D gene (6 bases). CDR1 MNHEY and CDR2 SMNVEV come from the germline V gene (reference sequence). Trimming shortened V by 4 bases and J by 6 bases, and 19 bases separated the two germline ends. The CDR3 totals 16 residues.

The rearrangement links TRBV29-1 to TRBJ1-1, with D maybe TRBD1 (6 bases). Germline V gene data show CDR1 as SQVTM and CDR2 as ANQGSEA. The CDR3 runs to 13 residues. The V gene lost 7 bases and the J gene lost 4 bases, with 16 bases spanning the gap. The CDR3 nucleotides read TGCAGCGCCCCAAAGGGAGGGGGCACTGAAGCTTTCTTT. This encodes CSAPKGGGTEAFF.

V and J are TRBV7-3 and TRBJ1-1, with D unresolved. Germline V lookup: CDR1 SGHTA, CDR2 FQGTGA. The CDR3 consists of 15 residues. The V gene lost 6 bases and the J gene lost 3 bases, with 17 bases spanning the gap. This chain's CDR3 is CASRKDGRVDTEAFF. DNA for the CDR3: TGTGCCAGCAGGAAGGACGGGAGGGTGGACACTGAAGCTTTCTTT.